The present TCR beta chain was sequenced within a study of blood T cell repertoires in COVID-19. Study-level information: PBMCs, B-cell-depleted T cells, or T cells were the source of the cDNA or gDNA that made up the material.

TCRdb's table, derived via immunoSEQ multiplex PCR, lists solely in-frame clones and lacks some. Of 200,000 to 250,000 clones listed, around 80% are singletons. In Cohort 3, a recovered donor had either two negative PCRs, clearance, or symptom resolution. CDR3 length: 14 amino acids. Germline CDR1 LGHNA, CDR2 YNFKEQ. Trimming removed 4 bases from V and 3 bases from J; junction bases left unmatched: 5. Sequencing input: PBMCs or T cells enriched from blood (not recorded which). J is TRBJ1-2 and V is TRBV4-2; TRBD1 aligns across 7 bases. The TCR sequence derives from a man between 60 and 75 years old who had recovered from COVID-19. The CDR3 spells CASSPGQGDYGYTF. Here the CDR3 DNA reads TGTGCCAGCAGCCCAGGTCAGGGGGACTATGGCTACACCTTC.